The clone carrying this T cell receptor beta chain was seen many times. Its matching antigen is unknown. TCRdb recomputed calls from the reads with MiXCR, one row per CDR3 protein. The sample contains tens of thousands of distinct CDR3 sequences, about 40% of which appear only once. Between the trimmed V and J ends, which lost 7 bases and 1 base, there was a span of 13 bases. This CDR3 contains 15 residues. Germline CDR1 reads SGHTA; CDR2 reads FQGNSA. The data belong to a study of T cell repertoires in cytomegalovirus infection. The overall study: Recently identified HLA-C-restricted CMV epitopes and well-studied HLA-B-restricted CMV epitopes were used by the study.

Study observations and caveats: HLA-C-restricted CMV clonotypes gave the most frequent clonotype in two of eight donors.

The sample consisted of CD8+ T cells from cultured PBMCs, taken from culture after CMV antigen stimulation. The J gene is TRBJ2-2, the V gene TRBV7-2; TRBD2 might be the D (6 bases). The origin of this receptor is a human donor in good health (CMV status not recorded). Some clones in this sample may be carry-over from other donors' samples. The CDR3 DNA reads as TGTGCCAGCACTAATCGGCGGGGGAACACCGGGGAGCTGTTTTTT. Amino acid sequence: CASTNRRGNTGELFF.